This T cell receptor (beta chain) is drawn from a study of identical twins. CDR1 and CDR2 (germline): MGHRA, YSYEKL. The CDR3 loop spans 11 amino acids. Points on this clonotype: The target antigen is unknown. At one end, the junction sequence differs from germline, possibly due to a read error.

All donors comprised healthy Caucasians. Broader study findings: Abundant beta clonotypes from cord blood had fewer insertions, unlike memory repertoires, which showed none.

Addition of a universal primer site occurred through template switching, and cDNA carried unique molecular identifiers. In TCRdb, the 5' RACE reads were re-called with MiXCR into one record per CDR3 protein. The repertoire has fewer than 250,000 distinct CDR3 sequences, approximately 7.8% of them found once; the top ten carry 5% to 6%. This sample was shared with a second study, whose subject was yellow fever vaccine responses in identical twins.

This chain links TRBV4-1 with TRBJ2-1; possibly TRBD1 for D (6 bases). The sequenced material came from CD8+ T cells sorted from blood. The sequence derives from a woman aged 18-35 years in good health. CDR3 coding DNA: TGCGCCAGCAGCCAAGGTCGGGACATACATTTC. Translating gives CASSQGRDIHF.